This is a list of T cell receptor beta chains from one sample in a study of T-cell reconstitution after alpha-beta-depleted transplantation in children. TCRdb reprocessed the PCR reads via MiXCR and lists one record per CDR3 protein. The sample records around 300,000 distinct CDR3 sequences, about a tenth being singletons. The starting material was PBMCs, obtained before TCRalphabeta/CD19-depleted stem cell transplant. All receptors come from a boy under two years old with acute myeloid leukemia, due to receive a stem cell transplant. Both conserved end residues are part of each CDR3.

length	J	V	CDR3
14	TRBJ2-2	TRBV12-5	CASGLGGRNGELFF
13	TRBJ2-7	TRBV6-6	CASSYGGSNEQYF
15	TRBJ2-4	TRBV28	CASSSDLRVENIQYF
15	TRBJ2-3	TRBV12-3/TRBV12-4	CASSFGGKSTDTQYF
12	TRBJ2-5	TRBV7-2	CASSIVVETQYF
14	TRBJ2-3	TRBV5-1	CASSLETAQDTQYF
13	TRBJ2-1	TRBV18	CASSPMRGMEQFF
15	TRBJ2-5	TRBV4-3	CASSQGVGRRETQYF
13	TRBJ2-7	TRBV20-1	CSARVTGQEEQYF
14	TRBJ2-5	TRBV20-1	CSARGGGGQETQYF
14	TRBJ2-5	TRBV10-3	CAIRKTESQETQYF
15	TRBJ2-1	TRBV11-3	CASSHRDRGLNEQFF
16	TRBJ2-6	TRBV29-1	CSVGTKGEAGANVLTF
18	TRBJ2-1	TRBV28	CASSSFYPGTGTYNEQFF
14	TRBJ2-5	TRBV15	CATSRTGARETQYF
15	TRBJ2-7	TRBV5-1	CASSEYRDLNYEQYF
15	TRBJ2-2	TRBV27	CASSLSWTYTGELFF
16	TRBJ2-2	TRBV5-5	CASSLGLAGYAGELFF
15	TRBJ2-2	TRBV27	CASTQGGRTPGELFF
16	TRBJ2-2	TRBV4-3	CASSHLRPLGSQELFF
13	TRBJ2-5	TRBV5-1	CASKADTQETQYF
13	TRBJ1-4	TRBV11-3	CASSTGDNEKLFF
15	TRBJ2-2	TRBV5-1	CASSLEWGITGELFF
19	TRBJ2-1	TRBV24-1	CATSDLGSSGRAGYNEQFF
17	TRBJ2-2	TRBV2	CASSDSQGARNTGELFF
17	TRBJ2-5	TRBV25-1	CASSSHAGGGFEETQYF
16	TRBJ1-4	TRBV4-3	CASSQDGRETNEKLFF
14	TRBJ1-2	TRBV19	CASSRGRVNYGYTF
14	TRBJ2-2	TRBV5-1	CASSLRDVPGELFF
15	TRBJ1-6	TRBV20-1	CSARALESVNSPLHF
12	TRBJ1-2	TRBV20-1	CSARDTAEGYTF
17	TRBJ2-2	TRBV29-1	CSVEDLGTSANTGELFF
16	TRBJ2-3	TRBV6-2/TRBV6-3	CASSYSSGSGTDTQYF
15	TRBJ2-7	TRBV18	CASSPGQGATYEQYF
15	TRBJ2-2	TRBV2	CASMDRGRSTGELFF
15	TRBJ2-3	TRBV9	CASSVDFLGTDTQYF
16	TRBJ2-4	TRBV4-3	CASSQEAVVGKNIQYF
16	TRBJ2-4	TRBV5-5	CASSLVRELAKNIQYF
14	TRBJ2-7	TRBV12-3/TRBV12-4	CASTLKTVAYEQYF
13	TRBJ1-2	TRBV2	CASRGTGKDGYTF
15	TRBJ2-7	TRBV5-6	CASSLELRGIYEQYF
14	TRBJ2-3	TRBV20-1	CSASRDSTTDTQYF
17	TRBJ1-1	TRBV6-1	CASRRDRAQTALPKAFF
17	TRBJ2-1	TRBV3-1	CASSKDIWLAGRNEQFF